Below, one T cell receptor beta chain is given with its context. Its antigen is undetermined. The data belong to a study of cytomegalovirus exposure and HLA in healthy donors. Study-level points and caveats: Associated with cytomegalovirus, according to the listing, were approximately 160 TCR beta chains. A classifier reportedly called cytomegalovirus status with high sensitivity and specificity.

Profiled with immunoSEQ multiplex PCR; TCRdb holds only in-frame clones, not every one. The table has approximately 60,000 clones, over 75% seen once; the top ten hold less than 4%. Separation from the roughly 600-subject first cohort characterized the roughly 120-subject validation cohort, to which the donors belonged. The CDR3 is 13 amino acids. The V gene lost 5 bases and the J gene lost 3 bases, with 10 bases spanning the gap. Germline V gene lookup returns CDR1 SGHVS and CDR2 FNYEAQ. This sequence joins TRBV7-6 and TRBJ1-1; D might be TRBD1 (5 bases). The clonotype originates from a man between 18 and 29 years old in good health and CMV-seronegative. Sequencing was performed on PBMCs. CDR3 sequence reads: CASSASQDTEAFF. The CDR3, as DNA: TGTGCCAGCAGCGCCTCACAGGACACTGAAGCTTTCTTT.